This TCR beta chain was identified in a study of regulatory T cells in long-lasting Graves disease. Broader study findings: With persistent disease, TRBV28, TRBJ1-2 and TRBJ2-5 were the favored segments.

This clonotype was seen only a few times. What it recognizes is unknown. The authors built TCR beta libraries using iRepertoire HTBI primers and Arm-PCR of CDR3 regions. MiXCR, run by TCRdb on the multiplex PCR reads, gives a single entry per CDR3 protein. Among 350,000 to 500,000 distinct CDR3 sequences listed, around 13% were seen once. Documented time point: newly diagnosed GD, antithyroid drugs for less than 3 months. RNA isolated from PBMCs was used to make the TCR library. American Thyroid Association guidelines defined how Graves' disease was diagnosed. This CDR3 region has 15 residues. The V end lost 3 bases, the J end lost 8 bases, and 16 bases lay between the germline ends. From germline, CDR1 is KGHDR and CDR2 SFDVKD. This sample also appeared in a second study, on T cells in Graves' hyperthyroidism and ophthalmopathy. That paper notes: A first-round RT-PCR of the TCR CDR3 used the HTBI primer set. Ophthalmopathy onset followed model prediction by a median about six months.

The rearrangement links TRBV24-1 to TRBJ2-1; D uncertain. This material consisted of peripheral blood mononuclear cells (PBMCs), taken at new diagnosis, from a patient treated with antithyroid drugs. This receptor was taken from a woman in her fifties or sixties with Graves disease. CDR3 sequence: CATSDSPGFEDEQFF. The DNA of the CDR3 is TGTGCCACCAGTGATAGCCCTGGGTTCGAGGATGAGCAGTTCTTC.